This passage covers 5 T cell receptor beta chains from one sample sequenced in a study of cytomegalovirus exposure and HLA in healthy donors. The PCR was carried out with 60 Vbeta primers and 13 Jbeta primers. Some clones are missing from TCRdb's copy, which holds only in-frame ones; the method was immunoSEQ multiplex PCR. Of approximately 150,000 clones detected, roughly 81% appear once; the ten largest clones hold 1.5% to 2%. The sample was PBMCs. The receptors come from a female donor in good health and CMV-seronegative.

The chain combines TRBV11-3 with TRBJ2-7; D might be TRBD1 (6 bases). The V gene lost 1 base and the J gene lost 3 bases, with 16 bases spanning the gap. CDR3 length: 16 residues. Germline values: CDR1 SGHNT, CDR2 YENEEA. CDR3 loop: CASSLGLGATDYEQYF. The CDR3 DNA reads TGTGCCAGCAGCTTAGGATTGGGGGCGACGGACTACGAGCAGTACTTC.

The chain couples TRBV11-2 to TRBJ1-5, with TRBD1 matching 7 bases. This CDR3 is built from 15 residues. The V gene's germline CDR1 is SGHAT and CDR2 FQNNGV. J lost 4 bases, V lost 5 bases, and 8 bases had no gene match. The chain's CDR3 is CASSPLTGKNQPQHF. The CDR3 bases are TGTGCCAGCAGCCCTCTGACAGGGAAGAATCAGCCCCAGCATTTT.

This clone was seen a single time. V and J are TRBV5-1 and TRBJ2-2; D possibly corresponds to TRBD1 (6 bases). V was clipped by 3 bases and J by 1 base, with 10 bases between them. Germline assignment: CDR1 SGHRS and CDR2 YFSETQ. The CDR3 spans 15 residues. For the CDR3, the DNA is TGCGCCAGCAGCTACGGGACAAAGAACACCGGGGAGCTGTTTTTT. Its protein product is CASSYGTKNTGELFF.

The V call is TRBV27, the J call TRBJ2-7, with 9 bases identical to TRBD1. Germline trimming cut 6 bases from V and 1 base from J; bases unmatched to any gene: 16. CDR1 and CDR2 from the germline V gene are MNHEY and SMNVEV (reference sequence). This CDR3 region has 18 residues. For the CDR3, the DNA is TGTGCCAGCAGAACTACCGGGACAGGGTTCTTGGGATCCTACGAGCAGTACTTC. The encoded protein is CASRTTGTGFLGSYEQYF.

V is TRBV6-1 and J is TRBJ1-4; D may be TRBD1 (5 bases). CDR1 MNHNS and CDR2 SASEGT come from the germline V gene. Deletions cut 1 base from V and 5 bases from J, with 11 bases between. The CDR3 contains 15 residues. CDR3 coding DNA: TGTGCCAGCAGTGAAGGGGCAGGGTCAAATGAAAAACTGTTTTTT. Translated, it gives CASSEGAGSNEKLFF.